The 5 T cell receptor beta chains below come from one sample, sequenced in a study of tumor-infiltrating lymphocytes in primary liver carcinoma. Unsorted bulk tissue of about 20-30 mg yielded co-extracted RNA and DNA. The investigators made TCR beta cDNA from roughly 460 ng total RNA, using a constant-region primer. A slightly modified ARM-PCR protocol with three nested multiplex PCR rounds produced these TCR beta libraries. The opening two PCR rounds, around 11 cycles each, paired TRBV1-TRBV30 forward primers with a C-beta reverse primer. TCRdb called the multiplex PCR reads again in MiXCR, with one record for every CDR3 protein. The sample includes around 60,000 distinct CDR3 sequences, about 71% seen only once; the top ten take about 40%. Sequences were obtained from liver tumor tissue from sampling region 4. Subset given: tumor region T4, right-lateral pole. The receptors stem from a man in his forties or fifties with primary liver carcinoma and hepatitis B virus infection.

The chain has TRBV11-2 and TRBJ1-1, with D perhaps matching TRBD1 (6 bases). The CDR3 contains 17 residues. Germline assignment: CDR1 SGHAT and CDR2 FQNNGV. CDR3 nucleotide sequence: TGTATCGGCAGCTTAATGGGTACAGGGAAGTTAGTCCGTGAAGCTTTCTTT. It codes for CIGSLMGTGKLVREAFF. Full variable domain (outside the CDR3, taken from reference TRBV11-2 and TRBJ1-1): EAGVAQSPRYKIIEKRQSVAFWCNPISGHATLYWYQQILGQGPKLLIQFQNNGVVDDSQLPKDRFSAERLKGVDSTLKIQPAKLEDSAVYLCIGSLMGTGKLVREAFFGQGTRLTVV.

Comments on this clonotype: An end of the junction does not agree with germline; a read error may underlie this. The rearrangement joins TRBV5-1 to TRBJ1-2, with D possibly matching TRBD1 (6 bases). Germline CDR1 and CDR2: SGHRS and YFSETQ. The CDR3 is 14 residues long. The CDR3 region is CASIFGGGQHGYTF. In DNA, the CDR3 is TGCGCTAGCATCTTCGGCGGGGGACAACATGGCTACACCTTC.

The rearrangement links TRBV6-2 or TRBV6-3 to TRBJ2-1; the D call may be TRBD1 or TRBD2 (6 bases each). Trimming stripped 6 bases from V and 4 bases from J, with 22 bases between. The germline V gene encodes CDR1 MNHEY and CDR2 SVGEGT. The CDR3 runs to 17 residues. In DNA, the CDR3 is TGTGCCAGCAGGACAGGTCTCACGGGAGAAGGGTACAATGAGCAGTTCTTC. It specifies CASRTGLTGEGYNEQFF.

CDR3: CASSFVGQRVMDTQYF. CDR3 sequence (DNA): TGTGCCAGCAGCTTCGTGGGACAGAGGGTAATGGATACGCAGTATTTT. The V gene is TRBV6-2 or TRBV6-3, the J gene TRBJ2-3; TRBD1 agrees at 7 bases. The CDR3 totals 16 residues. Germline trimming cut 6 bases from V and 6 bases from J; bases unmatched to any gene: 15. Germline values: CDR1 MNHEY, CDR2 SVGEGT.

The chain combines TRBV29-1 with TRBJ1-2, with a possible D match to TRBD1 (6 bases). The CDR3 runs 14 residues. CDR1 SQVTM and CDR2 ANQGSEA come from the germline V gene. V was pared by 4 bases and J by 7 bases, with 19 bases between. The CDR3 DNA is TGCAGCGTTGGCCAAAGGGGGTCAGGGCCTGGCTACACCTTC. It specifies CSVGQRGSGPGYTF.